This T cell receptor beta chain was retrieved from a study of T cell responses to AZD1222 COVID-19 vaccine. V lost 4 bases and J lost 4; bases outside the gene matches: 11. Germline CDR1 reads SGDLS; CDR2 reads YYNGEE. CDR3 size: 17 residues. Points on this clone: Its antigen is unknown.

The table came from immunoSEQ multiplex PCR; TCRdb's copy has only in-frame clones and leaves some out. The sample lists around 99,000 clones; under 95% were seen once. General observations from the study: The study reported that nearly half of spike-specific TCRs target unmutated variant regions.

The clonotype comes from an adult in good health. The chain joins TRBV9 to TRBJ2-1, with 10 bases identical to TRBD2. Specimen: peripheral blood, collected on day 0 of AZD1222 vaccination. CDR3 DNA sequence: TGTGCCAGCAGCCCCCGAGGGAGCGGGGGGGAGTACAATGAGCAGTTCTTC. It translates to CASSPRGSGGEYNEQFF. The variable domain in full, completed from reference TRBV9 and TRBJ2-1, reads DSGVTQTPKHLITATGQRVTLRCSPRSGDLSVYWYQQSLDQGLQFLIQYYNGEERAKGNILERFSAQQFPDLHSELNLSSLELGDSALYFCASSPRGSGGEYNEQFFGPGTRLTVL.